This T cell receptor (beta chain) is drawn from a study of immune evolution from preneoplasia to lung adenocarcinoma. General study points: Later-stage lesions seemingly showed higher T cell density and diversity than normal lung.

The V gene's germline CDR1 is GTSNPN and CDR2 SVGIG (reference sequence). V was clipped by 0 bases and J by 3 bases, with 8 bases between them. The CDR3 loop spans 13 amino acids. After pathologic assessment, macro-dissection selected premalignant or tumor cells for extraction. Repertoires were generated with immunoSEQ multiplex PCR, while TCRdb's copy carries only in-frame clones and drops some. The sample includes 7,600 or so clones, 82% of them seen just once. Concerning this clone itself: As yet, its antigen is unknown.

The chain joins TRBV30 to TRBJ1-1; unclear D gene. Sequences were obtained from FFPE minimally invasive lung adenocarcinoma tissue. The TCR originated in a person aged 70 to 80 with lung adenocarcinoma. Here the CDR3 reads CAWSVQGYTEAFF. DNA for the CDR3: TGTGCCTGGAGTGTACAAGGATACACTGAAGCTTTCTTT.